This TCR beta chain originates from a study of cytomegalovirus exposure and HLA in healthy donors. Study information: Among the roughly 400 donors who were genotyped, about 80% fell in the genetic ancestry cluster that is associated with self-reported Caucasian donors. Broader study findings: Later analysis identified several of the most significant clusters that appeared linked to common viral pathogens.

Worth noting for this clone: The antigen is unknown.

CDR1 and CDR2 from the germline V gene are SQVTM and ANQGSEA. The CDR3 has 12 residues. Trimming took 4 bases from V and 7 from J; bases not matched to a gene: 2. The PCR had 60 Vbeta and 13 Jbeta primers. Sequenced by immunoSEQ multiplex PCR; TCRdb stores in-frame clones only, minus some. The repertoire holds around 100,000 clones, around 76% seen once, with roughly 19% in the top ten. The sequenced material came from PBMCs. J is TRBJ2-1 and V is TRBV29-1; 9 bases align to TRBD2. The source of this sequence is an older woman in good health and CMV-seropositive. The CDR3 is CSVVLAGNEQFF. As DNA, the CDR3 is TGCAGCGTTGTCCTAGCGGGAAATGAGCAGTTCTTC.